This T cell receptor (beta chain) was sequenced in a study of identical twins. Whole-study results and caveats: Modelling underestimated the level of out-of-frame TCR alpha sharing observed in monozygotic twins. Conclusions rested on cross-sectional statistics rather than following the same donors. Out-of-frame alpha sequences shared by twins showed excess low generation probability.

The sample holds a few counts of this clonotype. Its antigen is undetermined. Template switching added a universal primer site, and cDNA bore unique molecular identifiers. TCRdb reanalysed the 5' RACE reads using MiXCR and keeps one entry per CDR3 protein. Of about 570,000 distinct CDR3 sequences in the sample, around 9.6% were seen once. The same sample was also studied in work on yellow fever vaccine responses in identical twins.

The clonotype was recovered from a woman between 18 and 29 years old in good health. The sequenced sample was PBMCs.

CDR3 sequence (DNA): TGCAGCGTTGATGGGGTTCCTCGTAGAAATGAGCAGTTCTTC. It encodes CSVDGVPRRNEQFF. The chain links TRBV29-1 to TRBJ2-1; no clear D. Germline CDR1 reads SQVTM; CDR2 reads ANQGSEA. The CDR3 contains 14 residues. V was shortened by 3 bases and J by 7 bases, with 16 bases between the two germline ends.